The 18 T cell receptor beta chains below come from one sample, sequenced in a study of T cell responses to AZD1222 COVID-19 vaccine. Method: immunoSEQ multiplex PCR; TCRdb's copy keeps in-frame clones and lacks some. The table shows roughly 180,000 clones, with approximately 95% occurring only once. Sequenced here: peripheral blood, sampled 28 days after the second dose of the MenACWY control vaccine. These receptor sequences come from an adult who received the MenACWY meningococcal vaccine as a control.

The chain carries TRBV4-2 and TRBJ2-7, with TRBD1 identical over 7 bases. Trimming cost V 0 bases and J 0 bases; bases outside gene matches: 2. Germline V gene sequence: CDR1 LGHNA, CDR2 YNFKEQ. The CDR3 runs 15 residues. The chain's CDR3 is CASSQEGQPSYEQYF. The CDR3 DNA reads as TGTGCCAGCAGCCAAGAGGGACAGCCCTCCTACGAGCAGTACTTC.

This rearrangement joins TRBV3-1 (or the pseudogene TRBV3-2) to TRBJ1-4; 8 nucleotides agree with TRBD1. There are 14 residues in the CDR3. Germline assignment: CDR1 LGHDT and CDR2 YNNKEL (reference sequence). V shed 6 bases and J 7 bases; nucleotides not matched to a gene: 7. The CDR3 region is CASRHQGAGEKLFF. CDR3 DNA: TGTGCCAGCAGGCATCAGGGGGCGGGTGAAAAACTGTTTTTT.

This chain links TRBV28 with TRBJ1-2, with unresolved D. Trimming pared 3 bases from V and 4 bases from J, leaving 6 bases between. Per the germline V gene, CDR1 is MDHEN and CDR2 is SYDVKM. CDR3 length: 12 amino acids. The CDR3 loop reads CASSFPIYGYTF. The CDR3 DNA sequence: TGTGCCAGCAGTTTTCCGATCTATGGCTACACCTTC.

The rearrangement uses TRBV6-2 or TRBV6-3 and TRBJ2-1; TRBD2 agrees at 13 bases. From germline, CDR1 is MNHEY and CDR2 SVGEGT. J gave up 4 bases and V 0 bases, and 6 bases lay outside the gene matches. This CDR3 region has 18 residues. CDR3 protein: CASSYSGTSGDSYNEQFF. As DNA, the CDR3 is TGTGCCAGCAGTTACTCCGGGACTAGCGGGGATTCATACAATGAGCAGTTCTTC.

The chain links TRBV5-1 to TRBJ1-6; no definite D call. V was cut by 2 bases and J by 6 bases, with 12 bases left in between. The V gene's germline CDR1 is SGHRS and CDR2 YFSETQ. This CDR3 comprises 15 residues. The CDR3 protein is CASSFVAGSNSPLHF. The CDR3 bases are TGCGCCAGCAGCTTTGTGGCGGGGAGTAATTCACCCCTCCACTTT.

The chain joins TRBV28 to TRBJ1-5; D unresolved. The CDR3 totals 15 residues. Germline CDR1 reads MDHEN; CDR2 reads SYDVKM. With 8 bases removed from V and 2 bases from J, the gap between germline ends came to 16 bases. The CDR3 DNA sequence: TGTGCCAGCCTAAGGGTTCGAAGGGGCAATCAGCCCCAGCATTTT. It yields the protein CASLRVRRGNQPQHF.

The CDR3 bases are TGTGCCAGCAGCCCGATGCGGGAACCAGATACGCAGTATTTT. It encodes CASSPMREPDTQYF. The chain employs TRBV5-5 and TRBJ2-3, with D possibly matching TRBD2 (6 bases). Deletions cut 4 bases from V and 4 bases from J, with 13 bases between. This CDR3 has 14 amino acids. CDR1 and CDR2 from the germline V gene are SGHKS and YYEKEE (reference sequence).

The rearrangement uses TRBV5-1 and TRBJ2-5; D perhaps matches TRBD2 (5 bases). This CDR3 comprises 14 residues. Trimming removed 0 bases from V and 1 base from J, with 7 bases in between. CDR1 SGHRS and CDR2 YFSETQ come from the germline V gene. The CDR3 coding sequence is TGCGCCAGCAGCTTGGGGCGGGTCCAAGAGACCCAGTACTTC. Translating gives CASSLGRVQETQYF.

The rearrangement uses TRBV30 and TRBJ1-4, with D perhaps matching TRBD1 (6 bases). V was clipped by 5 bases and J by 3 bases, with 16 bases between them. Germline loops: CDR1 GTSNPN, CDR2 SVGIG (reference sequence). This CDR3 region has 15 residues. CDR3 protein: CAWSHRGAANEKLFF. CDR3 DNA sequence: TGTGCCTGGTCTCACCGGGGGGCGGCTAATGAAAAACTGTTTTTT.

The chain is built from TRBV27 and TRBJ2-7; 7 bases match TRBD2. CDR1 and CDR2 from the germline V gene are MNHEY and SMNVEV (reference sequence). The CDR3 covers 18 residues. Unmatched junction bases numbered 13, after V lost 0 bases and J lost 2 bases. CDR3 DNA: TGTGCCAGCAGTTTATCCTCGGTCCCGGGACTATACGCCTACGAGCAGTACTTC. Protein: CASSLSSVPGLYAYEQYF.

V and J are TRBV19 and TRBJ1-6; the D is unclear. The CDR3 consists of 13 residues. V gave up 4 bases and J gave up 7 bases, with 8 bases separating them. Germline V CDR1 and CDR2: LNHDA, SQIVND (reference sequence). The CDR3 sequence: CASSRAKNSPLHF. CDR3 coding DNA: TGTGCCAGTAGTAGGGCCAAAAATTCACCCCTCCACTTT.

The J gene is TRBJ2-7, the V gene TRBV5-1, with D possibly TRBD1 on 8 matching bases. Between the trimmed V and J ends, which lost 4 bases and 2 bases, there was a span of 16 bases. CDR3 length equals 15 residues. Per germline, CDR1 SGHRS and CDR2 YFSETQ. The CDR3 DNA follows: TGCGCCAGCAGCATCGGGACAGGACTAGCCTACGAGCAGTACTTC. Protein sequence: CASSIGTGLAYEQYF.

The CDR3 loop is CASSYSQGIYGYTF. The CDR3 bases are TGTGCCAGCAGTTACTCGCAGGGGATTTATGGCTACACCTTC. V and J are TRBV6-2 or TRBV6-3 and TRBJ1-2; possible D gene TRBD1, 6 bases. Per germline, CDR1 MNHEY and CDR2 SVGEGT. Trimming took 0 bases from V and 5 from J, leaving 10 bases between them. This CDR3 has 14 amino acids.

The chain has TRBV3-1 (or the pseudogene TRBV3-2) and TRBJ1-5; TRBD1 agrees at 7 bases. The V gene's germline CDR1 is LGHDT and CDR2 YNNKEL (reference sequence). The CDR3 sequence is 15 residues long. V gave up 1 base and J gave up 8 bases; unmatched junction bases: 8. CDR3 residues: CASSQGGGVSEPQHF. The CDR3 DNA follows: TGTGCCAGCAGCCAAGGAGGGGGCGTCTCGGAGCCCCAGCATTTT.

This chain connects TRBV7-2 to TRBJ1-3; a possible D gene is TRBD1 (6 bases). The CDR3 loop spans 15 amino acids. V lost 2 bases to trimming and J lost 2 bases, with 10 bases between them. CDR1 is SGHTA, CDR2 FQGNSA, per germline. As DNA, the CDR3 is TGTGCCAGCAGCTTACATCCAGGGGCTGGAAACACCATATATTTT. Residues: CASSLHPGAGNTIYF.

Notes on this clone: Germline and junction disagree at one end, which may indicate a read error. The chain joins TRBV6-1 to TRBJ1-4; 7 bases line up with TRBD1. CDR3 size: 16 residues. The V gene's germline CDR1 is MNHNS and CDR2 SASEGT. The CDR3 protein is CASTEQGRVRNEKLFF. The CDR3 bases are TGTGCCAGCACTGAACAGGGGAGAGTTCGTAATGAAAAACTGTTTTTT.

The rearrangement joins TRBV3-1 (or the pseudogene TRBV3-2) to TRBJ1-2, with 8 bases aligning to TRBD1. Germline V gene data show CDR1 as LGHDT and CDR2 as YNNKEL (reference sequence). This CDR3 has 13 amino acids. J gave up 3 bases and V 4 bases, and 1 base lay outside the gene matches. The CDR3 region is CASSPGGDYGYTF. DNA for the CDR3: TGTGCCAGCAGCCCAGGGGGCGACTATGGCTACACCTTC.

This chain links TRBV11-2 with TRBJ2-7; D remains unclear. Trimming removed 5 bases at V and 0 bases at J, with 11 bases between. The CDR3 extends over 14 amino acids. Per germline, CDR1 SGHAT and CDR2 FQNNGV. CDR3: CASSPDGGSYEQYF. The CDR3 DNA is TGTGCCAGCAGCCCGGACGGCGGCTCCTACGAGCAGTACTTC.